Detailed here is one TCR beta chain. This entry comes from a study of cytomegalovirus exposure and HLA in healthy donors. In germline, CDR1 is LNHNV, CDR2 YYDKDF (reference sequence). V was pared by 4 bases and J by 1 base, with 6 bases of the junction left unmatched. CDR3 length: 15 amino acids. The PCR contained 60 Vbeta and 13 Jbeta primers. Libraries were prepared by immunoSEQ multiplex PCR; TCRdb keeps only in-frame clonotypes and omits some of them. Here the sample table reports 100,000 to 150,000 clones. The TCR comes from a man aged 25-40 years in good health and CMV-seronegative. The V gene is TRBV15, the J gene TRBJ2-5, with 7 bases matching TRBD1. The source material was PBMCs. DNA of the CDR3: TGTGCCACCAGCACCTTGGGACAGCTCCAAGAGACCCAGTACTTC. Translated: CATSTLGQLQETQYF.